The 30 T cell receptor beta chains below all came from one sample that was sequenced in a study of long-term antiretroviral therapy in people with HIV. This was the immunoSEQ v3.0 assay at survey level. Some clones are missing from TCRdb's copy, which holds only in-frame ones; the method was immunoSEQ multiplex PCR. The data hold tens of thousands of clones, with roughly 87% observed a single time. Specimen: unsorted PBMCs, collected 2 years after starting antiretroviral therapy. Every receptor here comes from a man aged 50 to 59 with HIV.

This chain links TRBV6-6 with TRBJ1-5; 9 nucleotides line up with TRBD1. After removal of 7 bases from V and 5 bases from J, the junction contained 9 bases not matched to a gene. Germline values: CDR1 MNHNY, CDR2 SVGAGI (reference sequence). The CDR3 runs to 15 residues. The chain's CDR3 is CASTDGDRDYQPQHF. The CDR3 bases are TGTGCCAGCACCGACGGGGACAGGGACTATCAGCCCCAGCATTTT.

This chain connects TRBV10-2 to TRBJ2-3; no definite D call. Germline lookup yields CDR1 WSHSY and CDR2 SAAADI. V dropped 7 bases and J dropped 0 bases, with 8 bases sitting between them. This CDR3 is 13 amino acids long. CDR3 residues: CASTNLSTDTQYF. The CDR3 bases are TGCGCCAGCACGAACCTCAGCACAGATACGCAGTATTTT.

DNA of the CDR3: TGTGCCAGCAGCTTAGGTATCGGTCGCAATCAGCCCCAGCATTTT. It yields the protein CASSLGIGRNQPQHF. The genes are TRBV11-2 and TRBJ1-5, with D uncertain. Germline V CDR1 and CDR2: SGHAT, FQNNGV. The CDR3 totals 15 residues. Trimming removed 1 base at V and 2 bases at J, with 9 bases between.

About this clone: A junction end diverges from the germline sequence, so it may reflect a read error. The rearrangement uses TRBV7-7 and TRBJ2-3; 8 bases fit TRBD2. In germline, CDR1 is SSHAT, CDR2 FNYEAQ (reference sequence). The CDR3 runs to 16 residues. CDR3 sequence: CASSLGTRRGTDTQYF. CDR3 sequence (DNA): TGTGCTAGCAGCCTCGGGACTAGGCGGGGAACAGATACGCAGTATTTT.

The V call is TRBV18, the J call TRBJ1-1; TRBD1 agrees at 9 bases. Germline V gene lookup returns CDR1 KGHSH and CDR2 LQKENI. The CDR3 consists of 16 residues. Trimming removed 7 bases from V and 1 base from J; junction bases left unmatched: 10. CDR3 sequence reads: CASFPRAQGANTEAFF. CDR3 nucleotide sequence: TGTGCCAGCTTCCCTCGGGCACAGGGGGCGAACACTGAAGCTTTCTTT.

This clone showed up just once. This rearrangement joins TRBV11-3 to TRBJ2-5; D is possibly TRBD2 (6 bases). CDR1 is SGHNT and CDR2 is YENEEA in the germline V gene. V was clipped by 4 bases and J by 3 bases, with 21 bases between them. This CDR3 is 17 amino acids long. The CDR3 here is CASSSLRSSGVKETQYF. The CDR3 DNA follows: TGTGCCAGCAGCTCTCTCCGGAGTAGCGGAGTCAAAGAGACCCAGTACTTC.

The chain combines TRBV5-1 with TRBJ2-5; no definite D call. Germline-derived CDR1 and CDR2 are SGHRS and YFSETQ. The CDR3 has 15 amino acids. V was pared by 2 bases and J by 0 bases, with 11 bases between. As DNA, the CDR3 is TGCGCCAGCAGCTTAAACTCCCTTTACCAAGAGACCCAGTACTTC. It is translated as CASSLNSLYQETQYF.

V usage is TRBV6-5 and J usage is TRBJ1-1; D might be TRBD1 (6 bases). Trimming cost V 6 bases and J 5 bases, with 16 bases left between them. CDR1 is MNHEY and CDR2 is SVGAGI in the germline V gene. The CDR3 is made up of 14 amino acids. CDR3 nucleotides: TGTGCCAGCAGGCCCGGGGGGCGGCGGACTGAAGCTTTCTTT. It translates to CASRPGGRRTEAFF.

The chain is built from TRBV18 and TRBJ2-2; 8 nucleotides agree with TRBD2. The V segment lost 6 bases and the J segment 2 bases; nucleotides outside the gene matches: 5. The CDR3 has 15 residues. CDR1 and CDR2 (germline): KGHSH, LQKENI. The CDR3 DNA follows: TGTGCCAGCTCCTCGCGGGGGGCTAACACCGGGGAGCTGTTTTTT. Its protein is CASSSRGANTGELFF.

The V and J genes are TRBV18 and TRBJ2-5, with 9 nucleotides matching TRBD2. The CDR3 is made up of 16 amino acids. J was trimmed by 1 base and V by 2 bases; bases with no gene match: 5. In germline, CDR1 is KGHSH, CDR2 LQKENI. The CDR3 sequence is CASSPLSGGFQETQYF. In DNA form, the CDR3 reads TGTGCCAGCTCACCATTGAGCGGGGGGTTCCAAGAGACCCAGTACTTC.

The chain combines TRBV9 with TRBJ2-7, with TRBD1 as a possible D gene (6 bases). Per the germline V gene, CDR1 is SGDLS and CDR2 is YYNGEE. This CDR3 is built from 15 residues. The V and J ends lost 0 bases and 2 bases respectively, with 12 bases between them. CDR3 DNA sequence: TGTGCCAGCAGCGTAGAGGCAGGGGAGCCCTACGAGCAGTACTTC. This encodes CASSVEAGEPYEQYF.

The CDR3 protein is CASSFMGDEQFF. CDR3 sequence (DNA): TGCGCCAGCAGTTTTATGGGGGATGAGCAGTTCTTC. V is TRBV4-3 and J is TRBJ2-1; D possibly uses TRBD1 or TRBD2 (5 bases each). Germline V lookup: CDR1 LGHNA, CDR2 YSLEER. Trimming cost V 6 bases and J 8 bases, with 11 bases left between them. The CDR3 is 12 residues long.

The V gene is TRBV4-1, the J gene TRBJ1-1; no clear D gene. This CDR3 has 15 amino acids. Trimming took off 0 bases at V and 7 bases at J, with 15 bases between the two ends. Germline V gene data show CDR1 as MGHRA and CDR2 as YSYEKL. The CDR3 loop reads CASSQEFSLADEAFF. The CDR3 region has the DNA TGCGCCAGCAGCCAAGAGTTCAGCCTGGCCGATGAAGCTTTCTTT.

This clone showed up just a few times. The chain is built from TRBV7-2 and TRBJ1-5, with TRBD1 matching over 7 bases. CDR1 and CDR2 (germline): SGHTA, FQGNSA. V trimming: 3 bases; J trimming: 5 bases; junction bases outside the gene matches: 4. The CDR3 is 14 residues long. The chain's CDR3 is CASSFHRGDQPQHF. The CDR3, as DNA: TGTGCCAGCAGCTTTCACAGGGGAGATCAGCCCCAGCATTTT.

The CDR3 DNA sequence: TGTGCCAGCAGTGAAGAGGCCTTCTACCCGGATACGCAGTATTTT. Translation: CASSEEAFYPDTQYF. V and J are TRBV6-1 and TRBJ2-3; unclear D gene. V lost 1 base to trimming and J lost 6 bases, with 14 bases between them. The CDR3 spans 15 residues. The germline gives CDR1 MNHNS, CDR2 SASEGT.

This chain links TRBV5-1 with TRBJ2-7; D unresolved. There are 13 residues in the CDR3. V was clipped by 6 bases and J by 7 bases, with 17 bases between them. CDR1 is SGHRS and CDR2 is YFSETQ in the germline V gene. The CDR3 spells CASIPGQAREQYF. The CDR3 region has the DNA TGCGCCAGCATCCCCGGGCAGGCAAGAGAGCAGTACTTC.

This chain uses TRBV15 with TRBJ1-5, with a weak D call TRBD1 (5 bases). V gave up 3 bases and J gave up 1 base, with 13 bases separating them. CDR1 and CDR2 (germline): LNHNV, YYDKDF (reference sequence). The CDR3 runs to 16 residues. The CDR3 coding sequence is TGTGCCACCAGCAGGGGACCGGCGGCCAGCAATCAGCCCCAGCATTTT. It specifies CATSRGPAASNQPQHF.

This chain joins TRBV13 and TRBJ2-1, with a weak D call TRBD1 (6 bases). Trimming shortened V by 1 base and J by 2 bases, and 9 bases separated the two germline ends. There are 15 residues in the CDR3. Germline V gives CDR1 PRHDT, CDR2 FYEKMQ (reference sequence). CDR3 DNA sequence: TGTGCCAGCAGCTTAGAACAGGGAACCTACAATGAGCAGTTCTTC. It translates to CASSLEQGTYNEQFF.

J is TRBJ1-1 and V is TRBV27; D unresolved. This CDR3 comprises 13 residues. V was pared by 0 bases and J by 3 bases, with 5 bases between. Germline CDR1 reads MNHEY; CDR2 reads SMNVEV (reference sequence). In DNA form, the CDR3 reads TGTGCCAGCAGTTTATCCCGGGACACTGAAGCTTTCTTT. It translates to CASSLSRDTEAFF.

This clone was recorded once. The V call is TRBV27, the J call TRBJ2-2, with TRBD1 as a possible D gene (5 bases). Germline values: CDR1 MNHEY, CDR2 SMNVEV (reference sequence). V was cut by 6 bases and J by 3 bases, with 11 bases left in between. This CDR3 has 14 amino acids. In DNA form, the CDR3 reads TGTGCCAGCAGGCCCCAGGGTGACACCGGGGAGCTGTTTTTT. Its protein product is CASRPQGDTGELFF.

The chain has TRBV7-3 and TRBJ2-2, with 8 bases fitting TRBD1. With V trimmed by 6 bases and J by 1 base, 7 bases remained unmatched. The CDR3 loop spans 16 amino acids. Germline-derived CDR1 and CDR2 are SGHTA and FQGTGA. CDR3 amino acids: CASSLLGQGNTGELFF. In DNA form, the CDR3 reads TGTGCCAGCAGTCTTTTAGGACAGGGGAACACCGGGGAGCTGTTTTTT.

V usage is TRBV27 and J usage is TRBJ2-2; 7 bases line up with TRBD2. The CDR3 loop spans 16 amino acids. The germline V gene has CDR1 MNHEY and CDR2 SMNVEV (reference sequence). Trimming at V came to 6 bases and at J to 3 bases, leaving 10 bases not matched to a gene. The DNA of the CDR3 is TGTGCCAGCAGCTCCCCGGGACTACTCGACACCGGGGAGCTGTTTTTT. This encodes CASSSPGLLDTGELFF.

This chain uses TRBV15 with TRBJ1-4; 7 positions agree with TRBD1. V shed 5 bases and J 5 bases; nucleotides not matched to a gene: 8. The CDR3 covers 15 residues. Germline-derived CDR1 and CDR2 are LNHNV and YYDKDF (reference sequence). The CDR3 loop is CATSYGDRLNEKLFF. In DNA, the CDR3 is TGTGCCACCAGCTATGGGGACAGATTAAATGAAAAACTGTTTTTT. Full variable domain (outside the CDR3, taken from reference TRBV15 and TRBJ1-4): DAMVIQNPRYQVTQFGKPVTLSCSQTLNHNVMYWYQQKSSQAPKLLFHYYDKDFNNEADTPDNFQSRRPNTSFCFLDIRSPGLGDTAMYLCATSYGDRLNEKLFFGSGTQLSVL.

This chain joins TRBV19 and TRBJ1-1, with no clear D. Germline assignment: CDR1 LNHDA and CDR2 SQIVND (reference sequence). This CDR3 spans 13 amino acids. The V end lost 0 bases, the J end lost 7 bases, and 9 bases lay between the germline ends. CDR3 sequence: CASSIDIGSEAFF. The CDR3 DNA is TGTGCCAGTAGTATAGACATCGGGAGTGAAGCTTTCTTT.

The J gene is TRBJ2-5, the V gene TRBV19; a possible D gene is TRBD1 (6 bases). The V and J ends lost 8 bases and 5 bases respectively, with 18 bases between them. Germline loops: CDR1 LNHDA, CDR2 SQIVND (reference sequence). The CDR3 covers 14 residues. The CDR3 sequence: CASRAGAFMETQYF. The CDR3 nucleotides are TGTGCCAGTCGCGCAGGGGCGTTTATGGAGACCCAGTACTTC.

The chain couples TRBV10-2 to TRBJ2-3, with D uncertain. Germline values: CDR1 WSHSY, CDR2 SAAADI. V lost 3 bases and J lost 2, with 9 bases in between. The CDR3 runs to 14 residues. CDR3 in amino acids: CASSDWEDTDTQYF. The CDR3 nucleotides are TGCGCCAGCAGTGACTGGGAAGACACAGATACGCAGTATTTT.

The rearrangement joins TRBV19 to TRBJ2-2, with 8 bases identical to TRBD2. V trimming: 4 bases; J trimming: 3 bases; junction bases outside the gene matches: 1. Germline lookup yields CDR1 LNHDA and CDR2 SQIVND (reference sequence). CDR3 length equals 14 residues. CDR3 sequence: CASSSGRYTGELFF. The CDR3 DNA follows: TGTGCCAGTAGTAGCGGGAGGTACACCGGGGAGCTGTTTTTT.

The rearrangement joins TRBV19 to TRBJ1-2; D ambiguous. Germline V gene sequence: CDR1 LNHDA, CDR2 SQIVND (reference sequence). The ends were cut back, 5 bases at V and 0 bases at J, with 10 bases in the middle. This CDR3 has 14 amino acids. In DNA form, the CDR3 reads TGTGCCAGTAGTCGGGGATTGGCTAACTATGGCTACACCTTC. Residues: CASSRGLANYGYTF.

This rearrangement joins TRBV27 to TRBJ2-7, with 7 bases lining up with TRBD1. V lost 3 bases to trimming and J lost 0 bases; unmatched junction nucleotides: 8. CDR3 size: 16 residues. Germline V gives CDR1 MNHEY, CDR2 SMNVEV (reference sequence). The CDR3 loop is CASSFSRDSFSYEQYF. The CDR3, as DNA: TGTGCCAGCAGTTTTAGCCGGGACAGTTTCTCCTACGAGCAGTACTTC.

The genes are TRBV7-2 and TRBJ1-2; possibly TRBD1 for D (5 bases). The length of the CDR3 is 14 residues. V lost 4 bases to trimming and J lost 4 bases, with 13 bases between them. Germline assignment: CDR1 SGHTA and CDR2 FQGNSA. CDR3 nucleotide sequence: TGTGCCAGCAGCTCCCCCGGACAACGCTATGGCTACACCTTC. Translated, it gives CASSSPGQRYGYTF.